The sequence of this TCR beta chain was determined in a study of blood T cell repertoires in COVID-19. V was clipped by 8 bases and J by 0 bases, with 21 bases between them. Looked up from germline, CDR1 is SEHNR and CDR2 is FQNEAQ (reference sequence). This CDR3 comprises 17 residues. The assay was immunoSEQ multiplex PCR, and TCRdb's table has in-frame clones only and misses some. The profile shows around 250,000 clones, about four fifths of them singletons. The source material was peripheral blood. This receptor was obtained from a woman under 30 with acute or convalescent COVID-19. This rearrangement joins TRBV7-9 to TRBJ2-3; D not resolved. The CDR3 protein is CASCKERFPTSTDTQYF. In nucleotides, the CDR3 is TGTGCCAGCTGCAAGGAGAGGTTCCCAACTAGCACAGATACGCAGTATTTT. The full variable domain, in which reference TRBV7-9 and TRBJ2-3 provide the parts outside the CDR3, is DTGVSQNPRHKITKRGQNVTFRCDPISEHNRLYWYRQTLGQGPEFLTYFQNEAQLEKSRLLSDRFSAERPKGSFSTLEIQRTEQGDSAMYLCASCKERFPTSTDTQYFGPGTRLTVL.